This T cell receptor beta chain was identified during a study of blood T cell repertoires in COVID-19. Study-level background: T cells, B-cell-depleted T cells, or PBMCs supplied cDNA or gDNA.

Clinical history reported by participants formed the basis on which cohorts were assigned. As processed by the authors: Using reference gene primer amplification, nucleated cell counts were estimated. Profiling relied on immunoSEQ multiplex PCR, and the TCRdb table lists in-frame clones only, not all of them. The V and J calls and clone size are taken from that table; D and trimming were inferred from the DNA. The repertoire holds about 390,000 clones, 85% to 90% seen once, with 10% in the top ten. Sequenced input: PBMCs or T cells enriched from blood (not recorded which). The sequence derives from a woman in her 50s who had recovered from COVID-19.

The CDR3 DNA follows: TGTGCCAAATTCAGGGGGTTTAACTATGGCTACACCTTC. This sequence encodes CAKFRGFNYGYTF. The chain is built from TRBV6-5 and TRBJ1-2, with TRBD1 matching 7 bases. With 10 bases clipped from V and 1 base from J, the junction kept 6 bases outside the gene matches. Per the germline V gene, CDR1 is MNHEY and CDR2 is SVGAGI. The CDR3 covers 13 residues.